The 22 T cell receptor beta chains reported below all come from one sample, sequenced in a study of T-cell reconstitution after alpha-beta-depleted transplantation in children (dated by TCRdb to about 2016). The treatment or condition label here, explained by the study, means: allogeneic hematopoietic cell transplantation with graft depleted of TCRalphabeta T cells and CD19 B cells. The library relied on PCR. Sequencer: Illumina HiSeq 2500. To normalize quantification of the TCRbeta repertoire, the TCR libraries were built with molecular barcoding that relied on unique molecular identifiers. TCRdb cleaned the public reads at Q25 with fastp, built clones with MiXCR and kept in-frame beta chains. CDR3 protein duplicates are merged, each entry listing the most common genes and DNA. Here the sample has 450,000 to 550,000 distinct CDR3 sequences; about an eighth occur a single time. The top ten clones comprise roughly 15% of the sample.

The sequencing used PBMCs, mostly from graft donor cells, collected 180 days after TCRalphabeta/CD19-depleted stem cell transplant. These TCRs come from a female patient between 2 and 15 years old who had a stem cell transplant for aplastic anemia, so the T cells may come from the graft donor.

In its sample, this clonotype was seen a few times. This chain connects TRBV28 to TRBJ2-2, with TRBD1 matching over 8 bases. This CDR3 spans 15 amino acids. V was clipped by 5 bases and J by 6 bases; unmatched bases: 8. In germline, CDR1 is MDHEN, CDR2 SYDVKM. CDR3 sequence reads: CASSRGQVEAGELFF. The CDR3 DNA reads TGTGCCAGCAGTCGGGGACAGGTTGAAGCCGGGGAGCTGTTTTTT. The full variable domain, its missing parts supplied by reference TRBV28 and TRBJ2-2, is DVKVTQSSRYLVKRTGEKVFLECVQDMDHENMFWYRQDPGLGLRLIYFSYDVKMKEKGDIPEGYSVSREKKERFSLILESASTNQTSMYLCASSRGQVEAGELFFGEGSRLTVL.

The chain links TRBV6-1 to TRBJ2-1; the match to TRBD2 covers 9 bases. This CDR3 is built from 16 residues. CDR1 is MNHNS, CDR2 SASEGT, per germline. The ends lost 8 bases at V and 8 bases at J; junction bases unmatched: 16. As DNA, the CDR3 is TGTGCCAGCCTAACACGGAGGCGGGGGGGCCGGGATGAGCAGTTCTTC. It encodes CASLTRRRGGRDEQFF.

This clonotype was found many times. The chain uses TRBV27 and TRBJ2-1, with 9 bases lining up with TRBD2. V lost 6 bases, J lost 4 bases, and 13 bases stayed unmatched. The CDR3 contains 17 residues. Per the germline V gene, CDR1 is MNHEY and CDR2 is SMNVEV (reference sequence). The CDR3: CASSLLGVSGSYNEQFF. CDR3 nucleotides: TGTGCCAGCAGCCTCCTGGGGGTTAGCGGGAGTTACAATGAGCAGTTCTTC.

This clonotype has just a few counts. V usage is TRBV15 and J usage is TRBJ2-1; 9 nucleotides line up with TRBD2. The ends lost 4 bases at V and 7 bases at J; junction bases unmatched: 5. Germline V lookup: CDR1 LNHNV, CDR2 YYDKDF (reference sequence). This CDR3 has 14 residues. The CDR3 sequence is CATSTSGNLNEQFF. In nucleotides, the CDR3 is TGTGCCACCAGCACTAGCGGGAATTTAAATGAGCAGTTCTTC.

CDR3 in amino acids: CASLTTGHTEAFF. The CDR3 DNA follows: TGTGCCAGCCTAACAACAGGGCACACTGAAGCTTTCTTT. The chain combines TRBV7-2 with TRBJ1-1; D is perhaps TRBD1 (6 bases). Germline V gene data show CDR1 as SGHTA and CDR2 as FQGNSA. Trimming took 8 bases from V and 3 from J, leaving 13 bases between them. The CDR3 length is 13 residues.

Only a few counts were recorded for this clonotype. CDR3: CASSLQGLAGYNEQFF. CDR3 sequence (DNA): TGCGCCAGCAGCTTACAGGGACTAGCGGGCTACAATGAGCAGTTCTTC. This chain connects TRBV5-1 to TRBJ2-1; TRBD2 matches at 12 bases. The CDR3 consists of 16 residues. Germline lookup yields CDR1 SGHRS and CDR2 YFSETQ. Unmatched junction bases numbered 3, after V lost 2 bases and J lost 3 bases.

The table lists this clonotype with a few counts. This chain links TRBV5-4 with TRBJ2-7, with TRBD1 identical over 9 bases. Germline loops: CDR1 SGHNT, CDR2 YYREEE (reference sequence). V trimming: 3 bases; J trimming: 6 bases; junction bases outside the gene matches: 22. This CDR3 region has 19 residues. DNA for the CDR3: TGTGCCAGCAGCTCTTTACAGGGGGCGAGTCTATATGGATCCGGCGAGCAGTACTTC. Amino acids: CASSSLQGASLYGSGEQYF.

The rearrangement uses TRBV5-1 and TRBJ1-1, with 7 bases fitting TRBD1. CDR1 is SGHRS and CDR2 is YFSETQ in the germline V gene. The length of the CDR3 is 15 residues. V was clipped by 1 base and J by 0 bases; unmatched bases: 3. Here the CDR3 DNA reads TGCGCCAGCAGCTTGTCACAGGGGTTGAACACTGAAGCTTTCTTT. It yields the protein CASSLSQGLNTEAFF. The full variable domain, with the rest looked up from reference TRBV5-1 and TRBJ1-1, is KAGVTQTPRYLIKTRGQQVTLSCSPISGHRSVSWYQQTPGQGLQFLFEYFSETQRNKGNFPGRFSGRQFSNSRSEMNVSTLELGDSALYLCASSLSQGLNTEAFFGQGTRLTVV.

CDR3 region: CASSLPSGGYNEQFF. The CDR3 nucleotides are TGTGCCAGCAGCTTACCTTCCGGGGGTTACAATGAGCAGTTCTTC. The chain uses TRBV7-3 and TRBJ2-1, with a possible D match to TRBD2 (6 bases). V lost 2 bases to trimming and J lost 4 bases, with 12 bases between them. There are 15 residues in the CDR3. The germline V gene has CDR1 SGHTA and CDR2 FQGTGA.

This clonotype has just a few counts. The rearrangement links TRBV24-1 to TRBJ1-5; D remains unclear. From germline, CDR1 is KGHDR and CDR2 SFDVKD. CDR3 length equals 14 residues. V was pared by 7 bases and J by 4 bases, with 13 bases between. As DNA, the CDR3 is TGTGCCACCAGCGAGGCGGGGAGGAATCAGCCCCAGCATTTT. It translates to CATSEAGRNQPQHF.

J is TRBJ2-7 and V is TRBV20-1; 11 bases are a match to TRBD2. The CDR3 has 15 residues. Germline CDR1 reads DFQATT; CDR2 reads SNEGSKA (reference sequence). The V segment lost 3 bases and the J segment 5 bases; nucleotides outside the gene matches: 9. The CDR3 sequence is CSARPSGRKRNEQYF. CDR3 coding DNA: TGCAGTGCTAGGCCTAGCGGGAGGAAGCGGAACGAGCAGTACTTC.

Ten or more counts support this clonotype. The chain carries TRBV20-1 and TRBJ2-1, with D possibly TRBD2 on 6 matching bases. Germline V gene sequence: CDR1 DFQATT, CDR2 SNEGSKA (reference sequence). The CDR3 loop spans 15 amino acids. V lost 1 base, J lost 8 bases, and 18 bases lay in between. The CDR3 nucleotides read TGCAGTGCTAGAGTTGGAGGGGACTTCTGGGATGAGCAGTTCTTC. Its protein is CSARVGGDFWDEQFF.

CDR3 nucleotides: TGTGCCAGCAGCCGCAGATCGGGACTAGAAGAAGGTGAGCAGTTCTTC. It encodes CASSRRSGLEEGEQFF. The V and J genes are TRBV7-3 and TRBJ2-1, with 8 nucleotides matching TRBD2. In germline, CDR1 is SGHTA, CDR2 FQGTGA. With V trimmed by 5 bases and J by 9 bases, 15 bases remained unmatched. There are 16 residues in the CDR3.

The J gene is TRBJ2-2, the V gene TRBV12-3 or TRBV12-4; the D is unclear. The V end was cut by 0 bases, the J end by 2 bases, with 13 bases between. CDR3 length equals 17 residues. The DNA of the CDR3 is TGTGCCAGCAGTTTAGCCGACCCGGTGGCAAACACCGGGGAGCTGTTTTTT. Protein sequence: CASSLADPVANTGELFF.

The sample holds a few counts of this clonotype. The rearrangement links TRBV6-2 or TRBV6-3 to TRBJ1-4, with D perhaps matching TRBD1 (5 bases). This CDR3 has 16 amino acids. The V end was cut by 0 bases, the J end by 8 bases, with 16 bases between. Germline CDR1 reads MNHEY; CDR2 reads SVGEGT. DNA of the CDR3: TGTGCCAGCAGTTACTCGTGGGGTACAGGACGGGAAAAACTGTTTTTT. This sequence encodes CASSYSWGTGREKLFF.

A few counts support this clonotype. The chain carries TRBV18 and TRBJ2-3; TRBD2 matches 15 bases. The CDR3 has 18 residues. V was clipped by 3 bases and J by 3 bases; unmatched bases: 7. Germline V lookup: CDR1 KGHSH, CDR2 LQKENI. CDR3 nucleotides: TGTGCCAGCTCACCGGGGACTAGCGGGAGGAACCAGACAGATACGCAGTATTTT. As protein: CASSPGTSGRNQTDTQYF.

This clonotype appeared many times. The chain links TRBV14 to TRBJ2-2, with 7 nucleotides matching TRBD1. The junction had 0 bases not matched to a gene; V was cut back by 2 bases and J by 6 bases. The CDR3 is 13 amino acids. CDR1 and CDR2 from the germline V gene are SGHDN and FVKESK. The CDR3 region has the DNA TGTGCCAGCAGCCAACAGGGGGCCGGGGAGCTGTTTTTT. Residues: CASSQQGAGELFF.

This CDR3 reads CATGDPGGRYEQYF. The CDR3 coding sequence is TGTGCCACCGGAGATCCAGGGGGACGCTACGAGCAGTACTTC. V and J are TRBV15 and TRBJ2-7, with 7 bases identical to TRBD1. The CDR3 is 14 amino acids. J lost 3 bases, V lost 8 bases, and 10 bases had no gene match. Germline CDR1 and CDR2: LNHNV and YYDKDF (reference sequence).

The chain uses TRBV9 and TRBJ2-3; TRBD1 is a possible D gene (5 bases). CDR1 SGDLS and CDR2 YYNGEE come from the germline V gene. Trimming took off 0 bases at V and 3 bases at J, with 17 bases between the two ends. This CDR3 is built from 17 residues. The CDR3 nucleotides read TGTGCCAGCAGCGTAGCTACTGGTCAGGCAGGGACAGATACGCAGTATTTT. Translation gives CASSVATGQAGTDTQYF.

This chain links TRBV6-2 or TRBV6-3 with TRBJ2-2; tentative D call: TRBD1 (5 bases). Germline V gene lookup returns CDR1 MNHEY and CDR2 SVGEGT. The length of the CDR3 is 17 residues. Trimming pared 2 bases from V and 3 bases from J, leaving 16 bases between. This CDR3 reads CASSYHRRQGYTGELFF. In DNA form, the CDR3 reads TGTGCCAGCAGTTACCACCGTCGCCAGGGTTACACCGGGGAGCTGTTTTTT.

For this clonotype: One end of the junction does not line up with germline, which may come from a read error. V and J are TRBV20-1 and TRBJ2-1; D gene unclear. Per the germline V gene, CDR1 is DFQATT and CDR2 is SNEGSKA (reference sequence). The CDR3 length is 11 residues. For the CDR3, the DNA is TGCAGTGCGAGAGTCTACAATGAGCAGTTCTTC. Amino acid sequence: CSARVYNEQFF.

This clonotype was seen more than once but under ten times. The chain carries TRBV19 and TRBJ1-1, with no clear D. The CDR3 extends over 13 amino acids. Trimming removed 4 bases at V and 1 base at J, with 7 bases between. CDR1 is LNHDA and CDR2 is SQIVND in the germline V gene (reference sequence). The CDR3 DNA follows: TGTGCCAGTAGTACGCAGTGGAACACTGAAGCTTTCTTT. This codes for CASSTQWNTEAFF.